A selection of T cell receptor beta chains follows, all from one sample in a study of blood T cell repertoires in COVID-19. Profiled with immunoSEQ multiplex PCR; TCRdb holds only in-frame clones, not every one. The sample holds 250,000 or so clones, roughly 90% seen once. Sequencing input: peripheral blood. The receptors shown here come from a man aged 55 to 70 with acute or convalescent COVID-19. The CDR3 runs from the conserved cysteine through the conserved F or W. The order of the fields is CDR3 length, V gene, J gene, clone size, CDR3 protein. Not every row has a clone size; where given, it reads once, few, many or a size class.

length: 14; V: TRBV29-1; J: TRBJ2-7; size: -; CDR3: CSVEEQQVPYEQYF
length: 14; V: TRBV28; J: TRBJ1-5; size: -; CDR3: CASSPNNRNQPQHF
length: 14; V: TRBV19; J: TRBJ2-6; size: -; CDR3: CASSSRVGANVLTF
length: 17; V: TRBV2; J: TRBJ2-3; size: -; CDR3: CASRLRAGMGATDTQYF
length: 15; V: TRBV7-3; J: TRBJ2-5; size: -; CDR3: CASSLGHTYQETQYF
length: 15; V: TRBV5-8; J: TRBJ2-1; size: -; CDR3: CASSPKLAGHNEQFF
length: 14; V: TRBV7-2; J: TRBJ2-1; size: -; CDR3: CASSSAAVYNEQFF
length: 11; V: TRBV28; J: TRBJ1-1; size: -; CDR3: CASSLTRVAFF
length: 12; V: TRBV10-3; J: TRBJ1-4; size: -; CDR3: CASRRNNEKLFF
length: 12; V: TRBV18; J: TRBJ2-3; size: -; CDR3: CASSSDSYTQYF
length: 13; V: TRBV10-3; J: TRBJ1-4; size: few; CDR3: CAISDVAAGELFF
length: 14; V: TRBV28; J: TRBJ1-1; size: -; CDR3: CASSLPSEVSEAFF
length: 12; V: TRBV25-1; J: TRBJ2-1; size: -; CDR3: CASSESPYEQFF
length: 15; V: TRBV27; J: TRBJ1-5; size: -; CDR3: CASSPPGQGYQPQHF
length: 11; V: TRBV29-1; J: TRBJ2-5; size: -; CDR3: CSVYPGETQYF
length: 17; V: TRBV28; J: TRBJ2-1; size: -; CDR3: CASSLLAGGTNLNEQFF
length: 18; V: TRBV7-2; J: TRBJ2-3; size: -; CDR3: CASSLFPTSGGFTDTQYF
length: 13; V: TRBV19; J: TRBJ1-4; size: -; CDR3: CASSIDRNEKLFF
length: 14; V: TRBV5-1; J: TRBJ2-5; size: -; CDR3: CASSLVGADETQYF
length: 14; V: TRBV9; J: TRBJ2-5; size: -; CDR3: CASSPRQGQETQYF
length: 15; V: TRBV6-4; J: TRBJ1-2; size: -; CDR3: CASSHGQGPNYGYTF
length: 15; V: TRBV7-2; J: TRBJ1-6; size: -; CDR3: CASSGSGGIASALHF
length: 17; V: TRBV6-4; J: TRBJ1-2; size: once; CDR3: CARGCGGPDEANYGYTF
length: 16; V: TRBV10-3; J: TRBJ2-3; size: -; CDR3: CAIRVGTSGSTDTQYF
length: 18; V: TRBV11-2; J: TRBJ2-1; size: -; CDR3: CASSSRGLAGYSYNEQFF
length: 12; V: TRBV28; J: TRBJ2-7; size: -; CDR3: CASSPQPYEQYF
length: 15; V: TRBV6-2/TRBV6-3; J: TRBJ2-1; size: -; CDR3: CASSYTSGTYNEQFF
length: 17; V: TRBV7-6; J: TRBJ2-7; size: -; CDR3: CASSSTRLRDASYEQYF
length: 17; V: TRBV19; J: TRBJ1-2; size: -; CDR3: CASSERDSRFLNYGYTF
length: 15; V: TRBV9; J: TRBJ1-2; size: -; CDR3: CASSVAPTASDGYTF
length: 16; V: TRBV28; J: TRBJ2-3; size: -; CDR3: CASSRGQGAVQDTQYF
length: 14; V: TRBV5-5; J: TRBJ2-1; size: -; CDR3: CASSHRWEDNEQFF
length: 15; V: TRBV6-6; J: TRBJ2-7; size: -; CDR3: CASRPQSGRSYEQYF
length: 13; V: TRBV10-3; J: TRBJ2-7; size: -; CDR3: CAILGQGAYEQYF
length: 18; V: TRBV19; J: TRBJ2-2; size: -; CDR3: CASSIDHPGGTYTGELFF
length: 11; V: TRBV20-1; J: TRBJ1-1; size: -; CDR3: CSARRDTEAFF
length: 16; V: TRBV11-1; J: TRBJ1-4; size: -; CDR3: CASSLRLGQGIGKLFF
length: 18; V: TRBV5-1; J: TRBJ2-2; size: -; CDR3: CASSLGSGSPLGTGELFF
length: 16; V: TRBV27; J: TRBJ2-3; size: -; CDR3: CASNSLEGRSTDTQYF
length: 13; V: TRBV7-9; J: TRBJ2-7; size: -; CDR3: CASSSEQGSEQYF
length: 12; V: TRBV30; J: TRBJ2-7; size: -; CDR3: CAGRDSSYEQYF
length: 15; V: TRBV9; J: TRBJ1-1; size: -; CDR3: CASSGTTRMNTEAFF
length: 11; V: TRBV5-1; J: TRBJ2-1; size: -; CDR3: CASSLGSEQFF
length: 15; V: TRBV4-1; J: TRBJ2-3; size: -; CDR3: CASSPTSASTDTQYF
length: 16; V: TRBV19; J: TRBJ1-1; size: -; CDR3: CASIGQGGEQLFEAFF